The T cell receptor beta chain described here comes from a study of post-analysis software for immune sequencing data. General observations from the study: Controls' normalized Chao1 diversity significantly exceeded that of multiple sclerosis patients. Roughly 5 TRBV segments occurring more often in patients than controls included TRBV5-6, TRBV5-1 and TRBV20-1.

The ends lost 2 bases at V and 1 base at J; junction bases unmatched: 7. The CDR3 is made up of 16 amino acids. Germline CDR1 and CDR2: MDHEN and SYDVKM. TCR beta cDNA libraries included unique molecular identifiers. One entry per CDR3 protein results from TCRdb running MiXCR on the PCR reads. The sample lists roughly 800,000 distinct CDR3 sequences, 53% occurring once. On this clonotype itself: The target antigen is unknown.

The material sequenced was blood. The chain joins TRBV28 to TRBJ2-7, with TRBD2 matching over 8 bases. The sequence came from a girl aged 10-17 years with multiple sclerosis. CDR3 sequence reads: CASSLKLGGRSYEQYF. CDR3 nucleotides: TGTGCCAGCAGTTTAAAACTCGGCGGGAGGTCCTACGAGCAGTACTTC.